The rows below give T cell receptor beta chains drawn from one sample of a study of graft-versus-host responses after intestinal transplantation. Generated by immunoSEQ multiplex PCR, the TCRdb table keeps only in-frame clones and is missing some. Of about 39,000 clones in the sample, over 85% are singletons; the top ten hold around 6.8%. Sample: PBMCs, taken 267 days after transplant. The source is a human patient who received an intestinal transplant, so some T cells may come from the graft donor. CDR3s include the opening cysteine and the closing phenylalanine or tryptophan. Each record gives: clone size, D gene, J gene, V gene, CDR3 DNA, CDR3 protein. D genes are given only for firm matches. For some rows the clone size is stated as once, few or many, or as a class when expanded; others skip it.

size: -; D: -; J: TRBJ1-1; V: TRBV7-2; DNA: TGTGCCAGCAGCTCCGGACAGCCTGAAGCTTTCTTT; CDR3: CASSSGQPEAFF
size: -; D: -; J: TRBJ1-2; V: TRBV30; DNA: TGTGCCTGGGGACCGGGCCCCGGGAGGGGCTACACCTTC; CDR3: CAWGPGPGRGYTF
size: -; D: -; J: TRBJ2-2; V: TRBV10-3; DNA: TGTGCCATCAGTGCAGAGGTGAACACCGGGGAGCTGTTTTTT; CDR3: CAISAEVNTGELFF
size: few; D: -; J: TRBJ1-2; V: TRBV19; DNA: TGTGCCAGTAGTGACGACCCACGGATCTATGGCTACACCTTC; CDR3: CASSDDPRIYGYTF
size: -; D: -; J: TRBJ1-2; V: TRBV18; DNA: TGTGCCAGCTCACCACCGGTGAAACAGAGTGGCTACACCTTC; CDR3: CASSPPVKQSGYTF
size: -; D: -; J: TRBJ2-7; V: TRBV6-1; DNA: TGTGCCAGCAGTGACTATTACACCTCCTACGAGCAGTACTTC; CDR3: CASSDYYTSYEQYF
size: once; D: -; J: TRBJ1-6; V: TRBV13; DNA: TGTGCCAGCAGCTTAGGACGCTATGGGTTTTCACCCCTCCACTTT; CDR3: CASSLGRYGFSPLHF
size: -; D: -; J: TRBJ2-5; V: TRBV9; DNA: TGTGCCAGCAGCGTTGCAGGGAGCAGGGAGACCCAGTACTTC; CDR3: CASSVAGSRETQYF
size: once; D: -; J: TRBJ1-2; V: TRBV23-1; DNA: TGCGCCAGCAGTCAAAAAGCGGCAGGATCCAACTATGGCTACACCTTC; CDR3: CASSQKAAGSNYGYTF
size: -; D: TRBD1; J: TRBJ2-6; V: TRBV19; DNA: TGTGCCAGTAGTAAAGGACAGGCCCTTCTGTACTCTGGGGCCAACGTCCTGACTTTC; CDR3: CASSKGQALLYSGANVLTF
size: -; D: -; J: TRBJ1-6; V: TRBV18; DNA: TGTGCCAGCTCACCTACGGCCCCGACGCGTTCCTATAATTCACCCCTCCACTTT; CDR3: CASSPTAPTRSYNSPLHF
size: -; D: -; J: TRBJ1-1; V: TRBV15; DNA: TGTGCCACCAGCCGGGGAACTGAAGCTTTCTTT; CDR3: CATSRGTEAFF
size: -; D: TRBD1; J: TRBJ2-3; V: TRBV6-6; DNA: TGTGCCAGCAGGGGACAGGGGGCAGATACGCAGTATTTT; CDR3: CASRGQGADTQYF
size: -; D: -; J: TRBJ2-3; V: TRBV7-6; DNA: TGTGCCAGCAGCCATTACGACACAGATACGCAGTATTTT; CDR3: CASSHYDTDTQYF
size: once; D: -; J: TRBJ2-1; V: TRBV2; DNA: TGTGCCAGCAGTAAGGGCAACAATGAGCAGTTCTTC; CDR3: CASSKGNNEQFF
size: once; D: TRBD1; J: TRBJ1-4; V: TRBV6-6; DNA: TGTGCCAGCAGTCGACAGGGGCCAAATGAAAAACTGTTTTTT; CDR3: CASSRQGPNEKLFF
size: -; D: -; J: TRBJ2-1; V: TRBV14; DNA: TGTGCCAGCAGCCAAGAACTAAGCTCCTACAATGAGCAGTTCTTC; CDR3: CASSQELSSYNEQFF
size: -; D: -; J: TRBJ2-5; V: TRBV7-2; DNA: TGTGCCAGCAGCCCCCAAGGGACCCAGTACTTC; CDR3: CASSPQGTQYF
size: once; D: TRBD1; J: TRBJ2-2; V: TRBV14; DNA: TGTGCCAGCAGCCAAAGGACAGGGGGCCTTACCGGGGAGCTGTTTTTT; CDR3: CASSQRTGGLTGELFF
size: -; D: -; J: TRBJ1-4; V: TRBV11-2; DNA: TGTGCCAGCAGCGAGCGATGGAAGGGTACTAATGAAAAACTGTTTTTT; CDR3: CASSERWKGTNEKLFF
size: -; D: -; J: TRBJ1-2; V: TRBV19; DNA: TGTGCCAGTAGGTTGGGGGGCAGGATTGCTAACTATGGCTACACCTTC; CDR3: CASRLGGRIANYGYTF
size: -; D: -; J: TRBJ1-1; V: TRBV9; DNA: TGTGCCAGCAGCATCTCGGGGACTAACACTGAAGCTTTCTTT; CDR3: CASSISGTNTEAFF
size: -; D: -; J: TRBJ2-5; V: TRBV10-3; DNA: TGTGCCATCAGTGAGTCGAGATTGGGAGGAGAGACCCAGTACTTC; CDR3: CAISESRLGGETQYF
size: once; D: -; J: TRBJ2-1; V: TRBV10-2; DNA: TGCGCCAGCAGTGAGTCGCCGGGGGCTAACAATGAGCAGTTCTTC; CDR3: CASSESPGANNEQFF
size: once; D: -; J: TRBJ2-7; V: TRBV11-2; DNA: TGTGCCAGCAGCTCCCTACAGGGAAACGAGCAGTACTTC; CDR3: CASSSLQGNEQYF
size: -; D: TRBD1; J: TRBJ2-7; V: TRBV4-1; DNA: TGCGCCAGCAGTCCCGGGACAGGGGGCAACGAGCAGTACTTC; CDR3: CASSPGTGGNEQYF
size: -; D: -; J: TRBJ1-1; V: TRBV4-1; DNA: TGCGCCAGCAGCCAAGGGTGGTTGAACACTGAAGCTTTCTTT; CDR3: CASSQGWLNTEAFF
size: few; D: -; J: TRBJ1-2; V: TRBV1; DNA: TGCACCAGCAGCCAAGACAGGGGCTACACCTTC; CDR3: CTSSQDRGYTF
size: once; D: -; J: TRBJ1-5; V: TRBV23-1; DNA: TGCGCCAGCAGTCATATCCCTAATCAGCCCCAGCATTTT; CDR3: CASSHIPNQPQHF
size: -; D: TRBD2; J: TRBJ2-1; V: TRBV2; DNA: TGTGCCAGCAGTGGCCCTAGCGGGGGGGCTCGGGAGCAGTTCTTC; CDR3: CASSGPSGGAREQFF
size: -; D: -; J: TRBJ2-7; V: TRBV6-5; DNA: TGTGCCAGCAGTTACTCGCAGGGCTACGAGCAGTACTTC; CDR3: CASSYSQGYEQYF
size: -; D: TRBD2; J: TRBJ2-1; V: TRBV4-2; DNA: TGTGCCAGCAGCCAATCCCCTAGCGGGGGGTATGAGCAGTTCTTC; CDR3: CASSQSPSGGYEQFF
size: -; D: -; J: TRBJ1-5; V: TRBV27; DNA: TGTGCCAGCAGTATAGAGTGGGGCAGCAACCAGCCCCAGCATTTT; CDR3: CASSIEWGSNQPQHF
size: -; D: -; J: TRBJ2-4; V: TRBV29-1; DNA: TGCAGCGTGGTAGGTTTAGCCAAAAACATTCAGTACTTC; CDR3: CSVVGLAKNIQYF
size: -; D: -; J: TRBJ2-7; V: TRBV27; DNA: TGTGCCAGCAGTTCTTTGGCCGGGAAAATGGGGGAGCAGTACTTC; CDR3: CASSSLAGKMGEQYF
size: once; D: TRBD2; J: TRBJ2-5; V: TRBV6-6; DNA: TGTGCCAGCAGCAGAGCGGGGGGGCAGGAGACCCAGTACTTC; CDR3: CASSRAGGQETQYF
size: -; D: TRBD1; J: TRBJ2-7; V: TRBV5-4; DNA: TGTGCCAGCAGCCTTAAGACAGGGCGCGAGCAGTACTTC; CDR3: CASSLKTGREQYF
size: -; D: -; J: TRBJ1-1; V: TRBV6-5; DNA: TGTGCCAGCAGTGACGGCATAAGGACTGAAGCTTTCTTT; CDR3: CASSDGIRTEAFF
size: -; D: -; J: TRBJ2-2; V: TRBV6-5; DNA: TGTGCCAGCACCGGACGGCTGAACACCGGGGAGCTGTTTTTT; CDR3: CASTGRLNTGELFF
size: -; D: -; J: TRBJ1-1; V: TRBV5-6; DNA: TGTGCCAGCAGCCGCCGGGAGTGGGGGGGGGACACTGAAGCTTTCTTT; CDR3: CASSRREWGGDTEAFF
size: -; D: -; J: TRBJ2-3; V: TRBV6-4; DNA: TGTGCCAGCAGTGACAGGGGCACAGATACGCAGTATTTT; CDR3: CASSDRGTDTQYF
size: once; D: -; J: TRBJ2-7; V: TRBV6-5; DNA: TGTGCCAGCAGTTACTCTCCGGGGAGGCACGACTACGAGCAGTACTTC; CDR3: CASSYSPGRHDYEQYF
size: -; D: TRBD1; J: TRBJ2-7; V: TRBV11-2; DNA: TGTGCCAGCAGCCCGGGGACAGGTGGGGGATGGGGCTACGAGCAGTACTTC; CDR3: CASSPGTGGGWGYEQYF
size: -; D: -; J: TRBJ1-2; V: TRBV6-1; DNA: TGTGCCAGCAGTGAGCACGGCAGGGTGGGCTATGGCTACACCTTC; CDR3: CASSEHGRVGYGYTF